This entry features one TCR beta chain sequence. Trimming pared 3 bases from V and 5 bases from J, leaving 6 bases between. This CDR3 has 12 amino acids. Germline lookup yields CDR1 SGHTA and CDR2 FQGTGA. These data belong to a study of blood T cell repertoires in COVID-19. The repertoire was sequenced with immunoSEQ multiplex PCR; TCRdb's copy has only in-frame clones and lacks some. The sample has around 13,000 clones, roughly 83% seen once. This clonotype was sampled from a man aged 40-55 years with active or convalescent COVID-19. Sequencing was performed on peripheral blood. The chain employs TRBV7-3 and TRBJ2-3; tentative D call: TRBD2 (6 bases). The chain's CDR3 is CASSFSGDTQYF. Here the CDR3 DNA reads TGTGCCAGCAGCTTTAGCGGAGATACGCAGTATTTT.